Shown below are 13 T cell receptor beta chains from a single sample sequenced in a study of post-analysis software for immune sequencing data. Study outcomes and limitations: Elevated frequency relative to controls characterized several TRBV segments in patients, TRBV5-6, TRBV5-1 and TRBV20-1 among them.

Antigens for these TCRs are unknown. Unique molecular identifiers tagged the TCR beta cDNA libraries. TCRdb called the PCR reads again in MiXCR, with one record for every CDR3 protein. The sample has fewer than 550,000 distinct CDR3 sequences; 30% to 40% are singletons. The sample comprised blood. Every receptor here comes from a girl younger than 18 with multiple sclerosis.

Comments on this clonotype: One junction end does not reproduce the germline sequence, and a read error may be involved. The rearrangement links TRBV27 to TRBJ1-1; 8 nucleotides agree with TRBD1. This CDR3 spans 14 amino acids. Germline assignment: CDR1 MNHEY and CDR2 SMNVEV (reference sequence). The CDR3 bases are TGTACCAGCAGTGACAGGGGAATGAACACTGAAGCTTTCTTT. The encoded protein is CTSSDRGMNTEAFF.

This clonotype was detected only a few times. V and J are TRBV28 and TRBJ2-7; D not certain. Germline V lookup: CDR1 MDHEN, CDR2 SYDVKM. This CDR3 is 15 amino acids long. V gave up 5 bases and J gave up 0 bases, with 14 bases separating them. The CDR3 is CASSRTHPSSYEQYF. CDR3 bases: TGTGCCAGCAGTCGCACGCATCCGAGCTCCTACGAGCAGTACTTC.

The CDR3 coding sequence is TGTGCCAGCTCACCACAATCTGCCAGGGGGGCCTATGGCTACACCTTC. Translation: CASSPQSARGAYGYTF. This rearrangement joins TRBV18 to TRBJ1-2; 7 bases are shared with TRBD1. With V trimmed by 1 base and J by 4 bases, 9 bases remained unmatched. The length of the CDR3 is 16 residues. Per germline, CDR1 KGHSH and CDR2 LQKENI.

This clonotype was seen a few times. CDR3: CASSPTGLEAFF. The CDR3 DNA sequence: TGTGCCAGCAGTCCCACAGGTTTGGAAGCTTTCTTT. The chain joins TRBV12-3 or TRBV12-4 to TRBJ1-1, with D perhaps TRBD1 (5 bases). The germline V and J ends were trimmed by 5 bases and 8 bases, with 12 bases remaining between them. The CDR3 is 12 amino acids.

This clonotype was seen only a few times. The chain combines TRBV7-8 with TRBJ2-5; 7 bases map to TRBD2. Trimming cost V 3 bases and J 10 bases; bases outside gene matches: 2. In germline, CDR1 is SGHVS, CDR2 FQNEAQ. CDR3 length: 11 residues. The CDR3 protein is CASSFGRDQYF. Written as DNA, the CDR3 is TGTGCCAGCAGCTTTGGGAGGGACCAGTACTTC.

The chain couples TRBV7-9 to TRBJ2-5; TRBD1 or TRBD2 may be the D gene (6 bases each). This CDR3 spans 14 amino acids. In germline, CDR1 is SEHNR, CDR2 FQNEAQ (reference sequence). With 5 bases removed from V and 5 bases from J, the gap between germline ends came to 15 bases. This CDR3 reads CASSETGGRETQYF. In DNA, the CDR3 is TGTGCCAGCAGCGAGACAGGTGGGAGGGAGACCCAGTACTTC. Drawing the rest from reference TRBV7-9 and TRBJ2-5, the complete variable domain is DTGVSQNPRHKITKRGQNVTFRCDPISEHNRLYWYRQTLGQGPEFLTYFQNEAQLEKSRLLSDRFSAERPKGSFSTLEIQRTEQGDSAMYLCASSETGGRETQYFGPGTRLLVL.

The genes are TRBV20-1 and TRBJ2-3, with TRBD2 matching 7 bases. V shed 3 bases and J 0 bases; nucleotides not matched to a gene: 3. Per germline, CDR1 DFQATT and CDR2 SNEGSKA (reference sequence). The CDR3 spans 14 residues. CDR3 loop: CSASLGGSTDTQYF. DNA of the CDR3: TGCAGTGCTAGCCTCGGGGGGAGCACAGATACGCAGTATTTT.

V gene TRBV18 combines with J gene TRBJ2-3, with unresolved D. The V end lost 1 base, the J end lost 7 bases, and 15 bases lay between the germline ends. Germline CDR1 reads KGHSH; CDR2 reads LQKENI. The CDR3 is 15 residues long. The CDR3 DNA reads TGTGCCAGCTCACCACTCTCTGGAGAGCTGAATACGCAGTATTTT. It encodes CASSPLSGELNTQYF.

This clonotype appeared a few times. V gene TRBV4-1 combines with J gene TRBJ2-3; no clear D gene. V lost 3 bases to trimming and J lost 9 bases, with 22 bases between them. There are 16 residues in the CDR3. Germline V gene lookup returns CDR1 MGHRA and CDR2 YSYEKL. CDR3 in amino acids: CASSQIGSLHRGTQYF. The DNA for the CDR3 is TGCGCCAGCAGCCAGATCGGCAGCCTACACAGAGGCACGCAGTATTTT.

This clonotype was counted once. The chain uses TRBV7-8 and TRBJ1-1, with 8 bases fitting TRBD1. This CDR3 region has 14 residues. Looked up from germline, CDR1 is SGHVS and CDR2 is FQNEAQ. The trim removed 6 bases at V and 3 bases at J, leaving 6 bases unmatched. The CDR3 reads CASSPRTGHTEAFF. The CDR3 bases are TGTGCCAGCAGTCCTAGGACAGGGCACACTGAAGCTTTCTTT. Based on the CDR3 plus reference TRBV7-8 and TRBJ1-1, the full variable domain is GAGVSQSPRYKVAKRGQDVALRCDPISGHVSLFWYQQALGQGPEFLTYFQNEAQLDKSGLPSDRFFAERPEGSVSTLKIQRTQQEDSAVYLCASSPRTGHTEAFFGQGTRLTVV.

V gene TRBV9 combines with J gene TRBJ1-2; no definite D call. With 0 bases removed from V and 8 bases from J, the gap between germline ends came to 17 bases. The CDR3 runs to 15 residues. Germline CDR1 SGDLS, CDR2 YYNGEE. CDR3 protein: CASSVGTVTSGGYTF. The CDR3 nucleotides read TGTGCCAGCAGCGTAGGGACGGTAACCAGCGGGGGCTACACCTTC.

This chain uses TRBV29-1 with TRBJ1-2; D not certain. V lost 4 bases, J lost 4 bases, and 7 bases lay in between. The CDR3 contains 11 residues. Germline loops: CDR1 SQVTM, CDR2 ANQGSEA. The CDR3 loop is CSVGGTYGYTF. For the CDR3, the DNA is TGCAGCGTTGGGGGTACCTATGGCTACACCTTC.

The rearrangement joins TRBV19 to TRBJ1-5, with D perhaps matching TRBD1 (6 bases). The CDR3 totals 12 residues. Trimming shortened V by 6 bases and J by 9 bases, and 12 bases separated the two germline ends. Looked up from germline, CDR1 is LNHDA and CDR2 is SQIVND (reference sequence). CDR3 protein: CASSPDSRPQHF. In DNA, the CDR3 is TGTGCCAGTAGCCCGGACAGCCGGCCCCAGCATTTT.